This T cell receptor (beta chain) was profiled in a study of neurological immune-mediated disorders. Overall study results and limits: It was HTLV-1-associated myelopathy that showed the most TCR clonal expansion, while multiple sclerosis showed the least, falling below healthy controls.

The time point denotes: longitudinal time-point 3. Points on this clonotype: No antigen is known for it.

The cDNA was synthesized by means of template-switch 5'RACE, which was carried out with 10-nucleotide random UMIs. MiXCR, run by TCRdb on the 5' RACE reads, gives a single entry per CDR3 protein. The repertoire holds tens of thousands of distinct CDR3 sequences, approximately 12% seen once, with 10% to 12% in the top ten. V dropped 5 bases and J dropped 2; count of bases not matched to a gene: 9. The CDR3 has 15 residues. Germline-derived CDR1 and CDR2 are SGHVS and FNYEAQ. This sequence was found in a man aged 25-45 years in good health. Sequences were obtained from PBMCs. The V and J genes are TRBV7-6 and TRBJ2-7, with 7 nucleotides matching TRBD2. The CDR3 region is CASSPLGTTPYEQYF. CDR3 DNA: TGTGCCAGCAGCCCACTCGGGACTACCCCCTACGAGCAGTACTTC.